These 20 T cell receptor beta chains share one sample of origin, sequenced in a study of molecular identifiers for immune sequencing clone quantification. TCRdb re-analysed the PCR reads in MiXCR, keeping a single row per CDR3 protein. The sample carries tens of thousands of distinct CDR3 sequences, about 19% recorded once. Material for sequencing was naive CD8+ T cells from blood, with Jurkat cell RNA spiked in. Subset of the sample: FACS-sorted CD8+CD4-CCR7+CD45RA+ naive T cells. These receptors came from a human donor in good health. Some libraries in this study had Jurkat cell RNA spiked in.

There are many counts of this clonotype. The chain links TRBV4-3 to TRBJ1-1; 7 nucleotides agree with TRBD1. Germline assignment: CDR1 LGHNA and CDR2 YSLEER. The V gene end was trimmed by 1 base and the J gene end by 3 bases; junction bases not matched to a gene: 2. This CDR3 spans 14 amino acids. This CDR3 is CASSQVTGDTEAFF. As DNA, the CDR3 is TGCGCCAGCAGCCAAGTTACAGGGGACACTGAAGCTTTCTTT.

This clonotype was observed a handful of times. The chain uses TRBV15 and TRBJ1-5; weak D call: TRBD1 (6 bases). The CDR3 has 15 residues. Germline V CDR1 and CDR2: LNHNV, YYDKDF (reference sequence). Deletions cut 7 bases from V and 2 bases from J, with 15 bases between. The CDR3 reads CATICRGDRNQPQHF. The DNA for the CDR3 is TGTGCCACCATCTGTAGGGGGGATCGCAATCAGCCCCAGCATTTT.

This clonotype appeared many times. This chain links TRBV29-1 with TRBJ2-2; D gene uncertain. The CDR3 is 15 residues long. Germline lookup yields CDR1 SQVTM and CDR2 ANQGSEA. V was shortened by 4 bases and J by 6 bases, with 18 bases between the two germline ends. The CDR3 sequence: CSVGGGVNSAGELFF. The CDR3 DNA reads TGCAGCGTTGGAGGTGGGGTTAATTCGGCCGGGGAGCTGTTTTTT.

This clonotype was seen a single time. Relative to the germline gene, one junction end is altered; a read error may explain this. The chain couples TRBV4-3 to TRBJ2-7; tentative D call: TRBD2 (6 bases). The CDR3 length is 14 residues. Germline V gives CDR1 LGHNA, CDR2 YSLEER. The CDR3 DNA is TGCGCCAGCAGCCTGCGACTAGAGGCCTACGGGCAGTACTTC. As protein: CASSLRLEAYGQYF.

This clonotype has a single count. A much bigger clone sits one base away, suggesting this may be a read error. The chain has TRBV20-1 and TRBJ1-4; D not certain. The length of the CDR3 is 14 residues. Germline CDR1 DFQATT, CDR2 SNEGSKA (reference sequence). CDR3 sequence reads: CSTRGIGLGEKLFF. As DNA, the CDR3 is TGCAGTACTAGAGGAATCGGTCTTGGAGAAAAACTGTTTTTT.

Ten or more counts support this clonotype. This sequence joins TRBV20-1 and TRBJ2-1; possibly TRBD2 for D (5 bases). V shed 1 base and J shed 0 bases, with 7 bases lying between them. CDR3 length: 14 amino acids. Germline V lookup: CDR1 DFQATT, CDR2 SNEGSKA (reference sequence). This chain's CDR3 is CSARVGSSYNEQFF. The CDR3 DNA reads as TGCAGTGCTAGAGTTGGGAGCTCCTACAATGAGCAGTTCTTC.

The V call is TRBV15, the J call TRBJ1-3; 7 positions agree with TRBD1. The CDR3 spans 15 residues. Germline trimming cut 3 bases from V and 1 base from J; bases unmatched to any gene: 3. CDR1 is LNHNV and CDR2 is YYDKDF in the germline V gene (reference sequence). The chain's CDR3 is CATSRTGFSGNTIYF. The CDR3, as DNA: TGTGCCACCAGCAGGACAGGGTTTTCTGGAAACACCATATATTTT. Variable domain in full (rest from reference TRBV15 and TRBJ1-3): DAMVIQNPRYQVTQFGKPVTLSCSQTLNHNVMYWYQQKSSQAPKLLFHYYDKDFNNEADTPDNFQSRRPNTSFCFLDIRSPGLGDTAMYLCATSRTGFSGNTIYFGEGSWLTVV.

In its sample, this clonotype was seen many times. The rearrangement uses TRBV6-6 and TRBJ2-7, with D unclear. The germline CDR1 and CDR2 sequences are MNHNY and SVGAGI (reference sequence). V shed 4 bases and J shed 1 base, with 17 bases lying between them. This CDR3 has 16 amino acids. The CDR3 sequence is CASSSLATMGSYEQYF. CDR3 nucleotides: TGTGCCAGCAGTTCTCTGGCCACGATGGGGTCCTACGAGCAGTACTTC.

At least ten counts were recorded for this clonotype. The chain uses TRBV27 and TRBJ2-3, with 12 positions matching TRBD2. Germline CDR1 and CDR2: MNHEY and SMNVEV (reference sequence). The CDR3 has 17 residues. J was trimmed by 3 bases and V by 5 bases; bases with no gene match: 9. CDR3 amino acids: CASSPWTSGTGTDTQYF. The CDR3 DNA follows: TGTGCCAGCAGTCCTTGGACTAGCGGGACGGGGACAGATACGCAGTATTTT.

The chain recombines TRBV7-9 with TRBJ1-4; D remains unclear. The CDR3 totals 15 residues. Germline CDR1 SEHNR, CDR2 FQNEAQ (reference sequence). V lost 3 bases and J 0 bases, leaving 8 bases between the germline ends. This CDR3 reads CASSFPETTNEKLFF. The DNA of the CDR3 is TGTGCCAGCAGCTTCCCAGAAACAACTAATGAAAAACTGTTTTTT.

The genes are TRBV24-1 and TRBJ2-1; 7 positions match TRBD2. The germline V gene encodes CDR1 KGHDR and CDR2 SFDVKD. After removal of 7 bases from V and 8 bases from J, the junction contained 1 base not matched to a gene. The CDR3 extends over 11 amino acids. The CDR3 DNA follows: TGTGCCACCAGGGGGGGGGATGAGCAGTTCTTC. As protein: CATRGGDEQFF.

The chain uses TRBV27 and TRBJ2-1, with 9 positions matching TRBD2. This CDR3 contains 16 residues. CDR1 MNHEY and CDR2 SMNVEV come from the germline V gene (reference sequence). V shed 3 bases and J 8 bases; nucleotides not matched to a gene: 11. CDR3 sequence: CASSFNPGLAWDEQFF. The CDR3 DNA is TGTGCCAGCAGTTTCAACCCGGGACTAGCCTGGGATGAGCAGTTCTTC.

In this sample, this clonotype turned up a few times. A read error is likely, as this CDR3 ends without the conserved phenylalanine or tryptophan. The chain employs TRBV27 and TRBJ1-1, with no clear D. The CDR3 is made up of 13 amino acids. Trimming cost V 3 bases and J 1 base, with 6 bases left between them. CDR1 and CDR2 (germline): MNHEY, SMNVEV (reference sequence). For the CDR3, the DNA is TGTGCCAGCAGTTTCTCGGAGAACACTGAAGCTTTCTCT. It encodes CASSFSENTEAFS.

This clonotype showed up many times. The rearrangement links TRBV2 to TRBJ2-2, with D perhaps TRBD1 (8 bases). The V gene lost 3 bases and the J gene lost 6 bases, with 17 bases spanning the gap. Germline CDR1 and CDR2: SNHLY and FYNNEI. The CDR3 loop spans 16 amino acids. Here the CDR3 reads CASSELTGEGSGELFF. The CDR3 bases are TGTGCCAGCAGTGAGCTGACAGGGGAGGGGTCCGGGGAGCTGTTTTTT.

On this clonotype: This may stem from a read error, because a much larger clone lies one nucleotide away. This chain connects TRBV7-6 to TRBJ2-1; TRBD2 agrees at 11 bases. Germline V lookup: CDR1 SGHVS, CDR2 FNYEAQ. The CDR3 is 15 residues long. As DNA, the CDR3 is TGTGCCGGCAGCCTAGCGGGGGGCTCCTACAATGAGCAGTTCTTC. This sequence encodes CAGSLAGGSYNEQFF.

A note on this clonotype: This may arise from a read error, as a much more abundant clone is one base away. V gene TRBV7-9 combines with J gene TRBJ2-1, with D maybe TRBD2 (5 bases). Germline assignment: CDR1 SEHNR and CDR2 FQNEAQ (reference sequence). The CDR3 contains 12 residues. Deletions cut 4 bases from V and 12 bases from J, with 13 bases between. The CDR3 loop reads CASSYGLEVQFF. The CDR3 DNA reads TGTGCCAGCAGCTACGGACTGGAAGTGCAGTTCTTC.

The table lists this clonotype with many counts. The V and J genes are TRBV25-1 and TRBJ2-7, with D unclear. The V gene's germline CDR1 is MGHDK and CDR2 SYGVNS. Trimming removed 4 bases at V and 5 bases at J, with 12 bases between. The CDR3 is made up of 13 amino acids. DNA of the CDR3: TGTGCCAGCAGTGCACTGTTTGAAGACGAGCAGTACTTC. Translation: CASSALFEDEQYF.

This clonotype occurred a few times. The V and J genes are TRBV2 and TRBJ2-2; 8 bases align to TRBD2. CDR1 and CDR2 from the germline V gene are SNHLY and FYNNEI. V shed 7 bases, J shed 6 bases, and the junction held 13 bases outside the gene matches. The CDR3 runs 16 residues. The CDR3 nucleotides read TGTGCCAGCAACTCGATGGGACTAGGACTGGCCGGGGAGCTGTTTTTT. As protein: CASNSMGLGLAGELFF.

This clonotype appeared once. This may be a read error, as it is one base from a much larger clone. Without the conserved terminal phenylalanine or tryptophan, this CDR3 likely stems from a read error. The CDR3 DNA is TGTGCCACAGGGGGGGACTCTGAAGCTTTCCTT. Translation: CATGGDSEAFL. The chain joins TRBV13 to TRBJ1-1, with 7 bases identical to TRBD1. This CDR3 region has 11 residues. V was clipped by 10 bases and J by 6 bases; unmatched bases: 5. Germline V CDR1 and CDR2: PRHDT, FYEKMQ (reference sequence).

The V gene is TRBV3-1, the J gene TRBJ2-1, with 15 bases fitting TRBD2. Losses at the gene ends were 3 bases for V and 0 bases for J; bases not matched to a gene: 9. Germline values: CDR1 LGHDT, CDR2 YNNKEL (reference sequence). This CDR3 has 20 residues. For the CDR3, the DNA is TGTGCCAGCAGCCAGCCGGGACTAGCGGGAGGAACGAGCTCCTACAATGAGCAGTTCTTC. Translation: CASSQPGLAGGTSSYNEQFF.